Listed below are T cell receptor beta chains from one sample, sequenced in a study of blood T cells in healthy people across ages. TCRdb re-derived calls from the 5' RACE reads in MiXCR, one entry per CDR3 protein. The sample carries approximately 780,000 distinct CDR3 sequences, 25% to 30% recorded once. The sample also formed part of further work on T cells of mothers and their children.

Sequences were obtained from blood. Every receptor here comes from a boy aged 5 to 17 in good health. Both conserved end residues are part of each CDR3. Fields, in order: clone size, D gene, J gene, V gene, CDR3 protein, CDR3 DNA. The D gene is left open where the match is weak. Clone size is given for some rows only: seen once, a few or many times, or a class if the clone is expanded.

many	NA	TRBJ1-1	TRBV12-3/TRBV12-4	CASIELLGTEAFF	TGTGCCAGCATAGAACTACTTGGCACTGAAGCTTTCTTT
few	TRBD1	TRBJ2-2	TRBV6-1	CASRTGTGDYPNTGELFF	TGTGCCAGCAGGACCGGGACAGGGGACTACCCGAACACCGGGGAGCTGTTTTTT
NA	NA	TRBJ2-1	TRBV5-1	CASSLPGPEQFF	TGCGCCAGCAGCCTGCCCGGGCCTGAGCAGTTCTTC
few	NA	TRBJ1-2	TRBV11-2	CASSLDRRGGYTF	TGTGCCAGCAGCTTAGATCGGCGGGGTGGCTACACCTTC
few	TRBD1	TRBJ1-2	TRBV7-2	CASSFRGRGGYGYTF	TGTGCCAGCAGCTTCAGGGGGCGAGGGGGGTACGGCTACACCTTC
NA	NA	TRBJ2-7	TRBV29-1	CGVEGGVRGREQYF	TGCGGCGTTGAAGGGGGAGTCAGGGGAAGAGAGCAGTACTTC
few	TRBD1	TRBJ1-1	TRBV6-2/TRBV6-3	CASSYEGGQGGQMNTEAFF	TGTGCCAGCAGTTACGAAGGGGGACAGGGAGGCCAAATGAACACTGAAGCTTTCTTT
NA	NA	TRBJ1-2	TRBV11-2	CASSLVSAGLPGYTF	TGTGCCAGCAGCTTAGTGTCAGCCGGACTGCCTGGCTACACCTTC
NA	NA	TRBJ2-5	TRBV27	CASSYIGNQETQYF	TGTGCCAGCAGTTATATAGGGAACCAAGAGACCCAGTACTTC
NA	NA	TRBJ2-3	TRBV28	CASSGESSTDTQYF	TGTGCCAGCAGTGGAGAATCTAGCACAGATACGCAGTATTTT
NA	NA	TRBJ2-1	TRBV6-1	CASSEERDDEQFF	TGTGCCAGCAGTGAAGAGAGGGACGATGAGCAGTTCTTC
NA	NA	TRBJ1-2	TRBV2	CASRVSYTF	TGTGCCAGCAGAGTGAGTTACACCTTC
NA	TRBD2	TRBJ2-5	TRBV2	CASKKGRLGGETQYF	TGTGCCAGCAAAAAGGGGCGGTTGGGGGGGGAGACCCAGTACTTC
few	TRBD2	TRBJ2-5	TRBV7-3	CARNGSGGDHETQYF	TGTGCCAGGAACGGTAGCGGGGGGGACCACGAGACCCAGTACTTC
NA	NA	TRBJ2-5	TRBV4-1	CASSQGRAVQETQYF	TGCGCCAGCAGCCAAGGCAGGGCGGTACAAGAGACCCAGTACTTC
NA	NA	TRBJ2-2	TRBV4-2	CASSQGTSETGELFF	TGTGCCAGCAGCCAAGGAACAAGCGAAACCGGGGAGCTGTTTTTT
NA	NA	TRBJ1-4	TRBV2	CASSDWTNEKLFF	TGTGCCAGCAGTGATTGGACTAATGAAAAACTGTTTTTT
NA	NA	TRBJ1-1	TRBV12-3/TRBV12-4	CASGLGPKEGTEAFF	TGTGCCAGCGGTTTGGGGCCCAAGGAGGGGACTGAAGCTTTCTTT
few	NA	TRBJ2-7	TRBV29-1	CSVEEGGRTYEQYF	TGCAGCGTTGAAGAGGGGGGAAGAACCTACGAGCAGTACTTC
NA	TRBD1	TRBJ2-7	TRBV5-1	CASSPMTGTFIEQYF	TGCGCCAGCAGCCCAATGACAGGGACGTTCATCGAGCAGTACTTC
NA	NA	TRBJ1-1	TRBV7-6	CASSSGRGRGAFF	TGTGCCAGCAGCAGTGGGAGGGGCAGGGGAGCTTTCTTT
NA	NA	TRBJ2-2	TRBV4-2	CASRVRDGGELFF	TGTGCCAGCAGAGTCAGGGATGGCGGGGAGCTGTTTTTT
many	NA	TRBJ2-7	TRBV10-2	CATSVPLWGGGGESYEQYF	TGCGCCACTTCCGTCCCCCTATGGGGAGGGGGAGGGGAGAGCTACGAGCAGTACTTC
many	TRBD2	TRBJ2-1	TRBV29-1	CSVTPSGGAGDEQFF	TGCAGCGTCACCCCTAGCGGGGGGGCAGGGGATGAGCAGTTCTTC
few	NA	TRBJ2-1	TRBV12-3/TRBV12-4	CASSLAGTSSEQFF	TGTGCCAGCAGTTTAGCGGGAACCTCGAGTGAGCAGTTCTTC
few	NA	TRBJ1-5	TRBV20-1	CSASRGDISPQHF	TGCAGTGCTAGTCGGGGCGATATCAGCCCCCAGCATTTT
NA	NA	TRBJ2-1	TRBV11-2	CASTSGRDSLGNEQFF	TGTGCCAGCACCTCCGGGCGGGACAGCCTAGGCAATGAGCAGTTCTTC
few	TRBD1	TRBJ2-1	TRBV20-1	CSAPRDRGFHEQFF	TGCAGTGCTCCACGGGACAGGGGCTTCCATGAGCAGTTCTTC
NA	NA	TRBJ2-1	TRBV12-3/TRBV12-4	CASSFLASNEQFF	TGTGCCAGCAGTTTTCTGGCGAGCAATGAGCAGTTCTTC
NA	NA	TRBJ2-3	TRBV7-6	CASSASQGWDTQYF	TGTGCCAGCAGCGCTTCGCAGGGCTGGGATACGCAGTATTTT
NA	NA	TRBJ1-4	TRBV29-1	CSAALTATNEKLFF	TGCAGCGCTGCACTCACTGCAACTAATGAAAAACTGTTTTTT
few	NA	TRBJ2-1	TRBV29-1	CSVERSDRTYNEQFF	TGCAGCGTTGAAAGGTCGGATCGTACCTACAATGAGCAGTTCTTC
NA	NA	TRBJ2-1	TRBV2	CASSVTGLSYNEQFF	TGTGCCAGCAGTGTTACAGGTTTGTCCTACAATGAGCAGTTCTTC
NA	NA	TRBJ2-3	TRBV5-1	CASSLALAGPTDTQYF	TGCGCCAGCAGCTTGGCCCTAGCAGGGCCGACAGATACGCAGTATTTT
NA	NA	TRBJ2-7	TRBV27	CASGSPWSSYEQYF	TGTGCCAGTGGATCCCCCTGGAGCTCCTACGAGCAGTACTTC
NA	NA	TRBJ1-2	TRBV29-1	CSVGSSGHYGYTF	TGCAGCGTTGGCTCCTCGGGGCATTATGGCTACACCTTC
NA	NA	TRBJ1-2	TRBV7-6	CASSLSTRTGTNYGYTF	TGTGCCAGCAGCTTGAGTACCAGGACTGGTACGAACTATGGCTACACCTTC
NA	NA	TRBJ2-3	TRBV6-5	CASGGRSTDTQYF	TGTGCCAGCGGGGGGCGGAGCACAGATACGCAGTATTTT
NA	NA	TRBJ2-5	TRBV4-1	CASSQAPVQETQYF	TGCGCCAGCAGCCAAGCCCCAGTACAAGAGACCCAGTACTTC
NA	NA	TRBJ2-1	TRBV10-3	CAISHLSSYNEQFF	TGTGCCATCAGCCATTTAAGCTCCTACAATGAGCAGTTCTTC
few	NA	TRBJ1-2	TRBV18	CASSPPQFNYGYTF	TGTGCCAGCTCACCTCCACAGTTTAACTATGGCTACACCTTC
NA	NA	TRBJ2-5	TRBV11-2	CASRRVGLTYF	TGTGCCAGCAGGAGGGTCGGCCTCACATACTTC
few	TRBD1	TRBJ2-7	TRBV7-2	CASSSTRGQIYEQYF	TGTGCCAGCAGCTCAACCCGGGGACAGATCTACGAGCAGTACTTC
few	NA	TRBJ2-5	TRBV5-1	CASSVGDPSQETQYF	TGCGCCAGCAGCGTGGGCGACCCATCCCAGGAGACCCAGTACTTC
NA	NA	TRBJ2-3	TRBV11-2	CASSSNRAYTDTQYF	TGTGCCAGCAGCTCTAACAGAGCTTACACAGATACGCAGTATTTT
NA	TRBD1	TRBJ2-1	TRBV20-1	CSAKGGTGAYNEQFF	TGCAGTGCTAAGGGGGGGACAGGGGCCTACAATGAGCAGTTCTTC
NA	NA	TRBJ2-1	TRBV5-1	CASSLTPVNEQFF	TGCGCCAGCAGCTTGACGCCCGTAAATGAGCAGTTCTTC
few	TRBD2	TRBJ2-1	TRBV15	CATSRDLSSGGQYNEQFF	TGTGCCACCAGCAGAGATCTGAGTAGCGGGGGGCAGTACAATGAGCAGTTCTTC
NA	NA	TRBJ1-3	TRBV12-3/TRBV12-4	CASSPTGPENTIYF	TGTGCCAGCAGCCCCACAGGGCCTGAGAACACCATATATTTT
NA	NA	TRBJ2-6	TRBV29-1	CSVEDPLSSGANVPTF	TGCAGCGTTGAAGACCCCTTGTCCTCTGGGGCCAACGTCCCGACTTTC
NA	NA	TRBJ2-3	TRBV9	CASSIGGGQTDTQYF	TGTGCCAGCAGCATTGGGGGGGGCCAGACAGATACGCAGTATTTT
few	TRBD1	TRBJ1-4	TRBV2	CASSEPGQGGEKLFF	TGTGCCAGCAGTGAACCGGGACAGGGTGGTGAAAAACTGTTTTTT
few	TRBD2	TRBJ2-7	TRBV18	CASSPGLAEHEQYF	TGTGCCAGCTCACCAGGACTAGCTGAGCACGAGCAGTACTTC
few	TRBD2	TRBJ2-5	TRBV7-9	CASSFSGGPFQETQYF	TGTGCCAGCAGCTTTAGCGGGGGGCCCTTCCAAGAGACCCAGTACTTC
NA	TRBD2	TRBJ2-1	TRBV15	CATSRDVRGHSGGANEQFF	TGTGCCACCAGCAGAGATGTGAGGGGCCACAGCGGGGGGGCAAATGAGCAGTTCTTC
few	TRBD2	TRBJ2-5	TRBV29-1	CSVSGWQETQYF	TGTAGCGTTAGCGGGTGGCAAGAGACCCAGTACTTC
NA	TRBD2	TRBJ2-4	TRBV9	CASSPRLAGGQNIQYF	TGTGCCAGCAGCCCCCGGCTAGCGGGGGGTCAAAACATTCAGTACTTC
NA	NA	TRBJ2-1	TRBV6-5	CASSELGTFHNEQFF	TGTGCCAGCTCAGAATTGGGGACGTTTCACAATGAGCAGTTCTTC
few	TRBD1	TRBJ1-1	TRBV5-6	CASSSGGLTEAFF	TGTGCCAGCAGCTCAGGGGGACTCACCGAAGCTTTCTTT